This T cell receptor beta chain was recovered during a study of blood T cell repertoires in COVID-19. In the study overall: Whether acute or convalescent, the COVID-19 samples came from the United States, Italy and Spain.

As processed by the authors: Amplification of reference gene primers provided the estimated nucleated cell counts. Assay: immunoSEQ multiplex PCR; the TCRdb copy retains only in-frame clones and omits some. That table supplies the V and J calls and clone size; D and trimming were determined from the DNA. The data contain around 95,000 clones, 80% to 90% of them singletons. CDR1 SGHRS and CDR2 YFSETQ come from the germline V gene. Trimming at V came to 0 bases and at J to 0 bases, leaving 3 bases not matched to a gene. The CDR3 covers 16 residues. Source material: peripheral blood. The V call is TRBV5-1, the J call TRBJ2-1; 7 nucleotides agree with TRBD1. The sequence derives from a human donor in a cohort sampled during active COVID-19. The CDR3 spells CASSLGSGGSYNEQFF. The CDR3 nucleotides read TGCGCCAGCAGCTTGGGCTCAGGGGGCTCCTACAATGAGCAGTTCTTC.